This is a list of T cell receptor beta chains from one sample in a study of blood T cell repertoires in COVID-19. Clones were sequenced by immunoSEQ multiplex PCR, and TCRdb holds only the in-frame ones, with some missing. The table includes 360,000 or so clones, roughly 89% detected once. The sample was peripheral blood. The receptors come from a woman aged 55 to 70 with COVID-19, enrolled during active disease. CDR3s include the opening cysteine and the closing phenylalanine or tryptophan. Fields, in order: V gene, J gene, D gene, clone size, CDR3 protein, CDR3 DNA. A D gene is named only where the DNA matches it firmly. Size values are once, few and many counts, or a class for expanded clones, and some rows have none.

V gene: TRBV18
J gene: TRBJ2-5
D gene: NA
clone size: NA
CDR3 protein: CASSPPGLVYQETQYF
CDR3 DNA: TGTGCCAGCTCACCTCCGGGACTGGTGTACCAAGAGACCCAGTACTTC

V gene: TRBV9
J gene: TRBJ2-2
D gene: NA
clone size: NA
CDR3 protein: CASSAESQLGELFF
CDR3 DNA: TGTGCCAGCAGCGCGGAGAGCCAACTCGGGGAGCTGTTTTTT

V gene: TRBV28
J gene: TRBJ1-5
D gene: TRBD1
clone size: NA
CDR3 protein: CASILGTANQPQHF
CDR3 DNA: TGTGCCAGCATCCTCGGGACAGCTAATCAGCCCCAGCATTTT

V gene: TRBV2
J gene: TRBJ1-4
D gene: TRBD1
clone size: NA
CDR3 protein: CASSERLGQGGEKLFF
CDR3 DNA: TGTGCCAGCAGTGAAAGGTTGGGACAGGGGGGTGAAAAACTGTTTTTT

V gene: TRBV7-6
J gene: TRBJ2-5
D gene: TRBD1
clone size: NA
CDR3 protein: CASSQVDRQETQYF
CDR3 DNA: TGTGCCAGCAGCCAGGTGGACAGGCAAGAGACCCAGTACTTC

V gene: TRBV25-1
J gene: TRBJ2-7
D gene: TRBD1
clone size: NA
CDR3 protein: CASIKDRGLNEQYF
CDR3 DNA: TGTGCCAGCATTAAAGACAGGGGGCTCAACGAGCAGTACTTC

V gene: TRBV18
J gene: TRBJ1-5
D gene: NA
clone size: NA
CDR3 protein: CASSPQGRSNQPQHF
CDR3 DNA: TGTGCCAGCTCACCCCAGGGAAGGAGCAATCAGCCCCAGCATTTT

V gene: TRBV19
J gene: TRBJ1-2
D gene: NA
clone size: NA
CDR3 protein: CASTGGGLNYGYTF
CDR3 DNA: TGTGCCAGTACCGGTGGGGGCCTTAACTATGGCTACACCTTC

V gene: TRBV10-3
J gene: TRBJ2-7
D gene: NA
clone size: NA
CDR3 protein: CAISRSEPYEQYF
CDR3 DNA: TGTGCCATCAGCCGATCTGAGCCCTACGAGCAGTACTTC

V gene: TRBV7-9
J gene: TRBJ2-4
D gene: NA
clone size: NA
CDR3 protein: CASSPHGQAKNIQYF
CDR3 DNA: TGTGCCAGCAGCCCTCACGGACAGGCCAAAAACATTCAGTACTTC

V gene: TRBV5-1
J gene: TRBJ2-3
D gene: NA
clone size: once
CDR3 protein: CASTPGSGWNTDTQYF
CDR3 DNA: TGCGCCAGCACCCCCGGCTCGGGGTGGAACACAGATACGCAGTATTTT

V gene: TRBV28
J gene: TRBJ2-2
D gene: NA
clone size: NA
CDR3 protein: CASSLDRMAGELFF
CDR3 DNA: TGTGCCAGCAGTTTAGACAGGATGGCCGGGGAGCTGTTTTTT

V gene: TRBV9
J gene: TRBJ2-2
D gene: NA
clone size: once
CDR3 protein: CASSVEQLTTGELFF
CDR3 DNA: TGTGCCAGCAGCGTAGAACAGTTGACGACCGGGGAGCTGTTTTTT

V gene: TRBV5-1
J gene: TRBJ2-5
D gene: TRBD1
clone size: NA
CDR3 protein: CASSIGTGYQETQYF
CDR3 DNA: TGCGCCAGCAGCATCGGGACAGGGTATCAAGAGACCCAGTACTTC

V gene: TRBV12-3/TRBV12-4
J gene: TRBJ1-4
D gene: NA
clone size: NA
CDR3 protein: CASRSFGGEKLFF
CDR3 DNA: TGTGCCAGCAGATCCTTTGGCGGGGAAAAACTGTTTTTT

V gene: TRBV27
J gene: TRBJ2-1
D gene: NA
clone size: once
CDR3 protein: CASSLSVGGEQFF
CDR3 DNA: TGTGCCAGCAGTTTATCGGTGGGAGGTGAGCAGTTCTTC

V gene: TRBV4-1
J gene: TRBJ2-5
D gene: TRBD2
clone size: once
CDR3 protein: CASSRTPTSGGPQETQYF
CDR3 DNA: TGCGCCAGCAGCCGAACCCCGACTAGCGGGGGGCCGCAAGAGACCCAGTACTTC

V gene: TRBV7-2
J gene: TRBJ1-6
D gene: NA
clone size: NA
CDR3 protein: CASSLAGAGGSYNSPLHF
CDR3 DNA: TGTGCCAGCAGCTTAGCGGGGGCGGGGGGGTCCTATAATTCACCCCTCCACTTT

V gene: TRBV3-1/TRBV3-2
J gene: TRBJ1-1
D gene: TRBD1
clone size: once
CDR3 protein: CASSRQGAVTEAFF
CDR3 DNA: TGTGCCAGCAGCCGACAGGGGGCAGTCACTGAAGCTTTCTTT

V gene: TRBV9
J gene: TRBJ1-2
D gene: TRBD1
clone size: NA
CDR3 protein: CASVRQGYGYTF
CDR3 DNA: TGTGCCAGCGTTCGACAGGGATATGGCTACACCTTC

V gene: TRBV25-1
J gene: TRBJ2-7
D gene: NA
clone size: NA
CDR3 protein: CASSEGGTAYEQYF
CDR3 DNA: TGTGCCAGCAGTGAAGGCGGGACAGCCTACGAGCAGTACTTC

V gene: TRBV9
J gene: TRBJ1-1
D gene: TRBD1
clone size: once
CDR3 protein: CASSVGTGTGTTEAFF
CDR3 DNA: TGTGCCAGCAGCGTAGGAACAGGGACAGGGACGACTGAAGCTTTCTTT

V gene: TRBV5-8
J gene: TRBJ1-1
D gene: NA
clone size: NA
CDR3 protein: CASSERNTEAFF
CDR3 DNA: TGTGCCAGCAGCGAGAGGAACACTGAAGCTTTCTTT

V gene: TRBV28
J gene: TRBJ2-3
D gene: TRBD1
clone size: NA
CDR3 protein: CASSSHFNRGQPPDTQYF
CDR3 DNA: TGTGCCAGCAGTAGTCACTTCAACAGGGGGCAGCCCCCAGATACGCAGTATTTT

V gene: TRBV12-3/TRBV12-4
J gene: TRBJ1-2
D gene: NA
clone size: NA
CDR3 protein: CASSDGGLYGYTF
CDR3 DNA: TGTGCCAGCAGTGACGGGGGGCTCTATGGCTACACCTTC

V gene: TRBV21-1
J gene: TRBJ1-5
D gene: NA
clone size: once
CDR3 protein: CASSKEGQGGNQPQHF
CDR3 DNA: TGTGCCAGCAGCAAAGAGGGACAGGGCGGCAATCAGCCCCAGCATTTT

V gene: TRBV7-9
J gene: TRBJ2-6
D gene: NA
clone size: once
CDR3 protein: CASSLIGANVLTF
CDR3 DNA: TGTGCCAGCAGCTTAATAGGGGCCAACGTCCTGACTTTC

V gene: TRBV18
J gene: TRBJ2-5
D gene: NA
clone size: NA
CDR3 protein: CASSPGLRETQYF
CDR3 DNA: TGTGCCAGCTCACCGGGCTTGCGTGAGACCCAGTACTTC

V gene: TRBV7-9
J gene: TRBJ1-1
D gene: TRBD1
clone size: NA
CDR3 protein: CASITDRGLTEAFF
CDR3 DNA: TGTGCCAGCATCACGGACAGGGGGCTTACTGAAGCTTTCTTT

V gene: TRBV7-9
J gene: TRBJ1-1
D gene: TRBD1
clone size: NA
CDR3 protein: CASSLGDRDTEAFF
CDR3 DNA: TGTGCCAGCAGCTTAGGTGACAGGGACACTGAAGCTTTCTTT

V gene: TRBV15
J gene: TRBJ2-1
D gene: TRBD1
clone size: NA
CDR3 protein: CATNPGQGNNEQFF
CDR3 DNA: TGTGCCACCAACCCGGGACAGGGGAACAATGAGCAGTTCTTC

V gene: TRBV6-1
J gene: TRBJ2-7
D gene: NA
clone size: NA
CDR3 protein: CASSEFTGSPSYEQYF
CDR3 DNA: TGTGCCAGCAGTGAATTTACAGGGTCCCCCTCCTACGAGCAGTACTTC